A single sample is the source of the 24 T cell receptor beta chains below, sequenced in a study of T cells in Graves' hyperthyroidism and ophthalmopathy. Using RNA transcripts as the source, TCR beta CDR3 regions were amplified. TCR CDR3 regions were first amplified by RT-PCR with HTBI primers. From the multiplex PCR reads, TCRdb called clonotypes with MiXCR, one entry per CDR3 protein. The sample contains hundreds of thousands of distinct CDR3 sequences, 12% to 15% of which appear only once. The sequencing sample was made of blood. The origin of the receptors is a middle-aged woman with Graves' hyperthyroidism.

The chain employs TRBV9 and TRBJ1-4, with D unresolved. The V end was cut by 1 base, the J end by 0 bases, with 7 bases between. The CDR3 runs to 15 residues. CDR1 SGDLS and CDR2 YYNGEE come from the germline V gene. The CDR3 bases are TGTGCCAGCAGCGTAAGTGGGACAACTAATGAAAAACTGTTTTTT. Translated, it gives CASSVSGTTNEKLFF.

This clonotype was counted at least ten times. The chain links TRBV20-1 to TRBJ2-1; 14 bases agree with TRBD2. Germline lookup yields CDR1 DFQATT and CDR2 SNEGSKA (reference sequence). With V trimmed by 1 base and J by 5 bases, 10 bases remained unmatched. The CDR3 consists of 18 residues. The CDR3 loop reads CSARAGTSGRVLDNEQFF. The CDR3 DNA sequence: TGCAGTGCTAGAGCTGGGACTAGCGGGAGAGTTTTGGACAATGAGCAGTTCTTC.

This clonotype turned up a few times. V usage is TRBV12-3 or TRBV12-4 and J usage is TRBJ2-1, with no clear D. CDR3 length equals 13 residues. V lost 3 bases and J 8 bases, leaving 11 bases between the germline ends. The CDR3 DNA follows: TGTGCCAGCAGTTTTTTTAGTAACGATGAGCAGTTCTTC. As protein: CASSFFSNDEQFF.

This clonotype was detected ten times or more. The chain employs TRBV7-8 and TRBJ2-1; 9 bases match TRBD2. The CDR3 has 15 residues. V lost 5 bases and J lost 9; bases outside the gene matches: 11. Germline-derived CDR1 and CDR2 are SGHVS and FQNEAQ. CDR3 loop: CASSLSGSDSSEQFF. CDR3 DNA: TGTGCCAGCAGCCTTAGCGGGAGTGATTCCAGTGAGCAGTTCTTC.

This clonotype was observed many times. The CDR3: CASSFRGGLSGNTGELFF. CDR3 nucleotide sequence: TGTGCCAGCAGCTTCCGCGGGGGGTTGAGCGGCAACACCGGGGAGCTGTTTTTT. This sequence joins TRBV11-2 and TRBJ2-2, with TRBD2 identical over 8 bases. CDR3 length: 18 residues. Germline trimming cut 3 bases from V and 2 bases from J; bases unmatched to any gene: 11. Germline assignment: CDR1 SGHAT and CDR2 FQNNGV.

This clonotype was found a few times. The chain joins TRBV28 to TRBJ2-3; perhaps TRBD2 as D (5 bases). CDR1 is MDHEN and CDR2 is SYDVKM in the germline V gene. V dropped 2 bases and J dropped 0 bases, with 12 bases sitting between them. The CDR3 consists of 16 residues. The CDR3 bases are TGTGCCAGCAGTTTAGGCCTGACTATCAGCACAGATACGCAGTATTTT. Protein: CASSLGLTISTDTQYF.

This clonotype was seen many times. The chain has TRBV18 and TRBJ1-2; D not certain. From germline, CDR1 is KGHSH and CDR2 LQKENI. Trimming stripped 6 bases from V and 2 bases from J, with 10 bases between. There are 13 residues in the CDR3. The DNA of the CDR3 is TGTGCCAGCTCGGGTGAACAAAACTATGGCTACACCTTC. It codes for CASSGEQNYGYTF.

The table lists this clonotype with a few counts. This may stem from a read error, because a much larger clone lies one nucleotide away. The gene calls are TRBV5-1 and TRBJ2-1; D is perhaps TRBD1 (6 bases). This CDR3 has 16 residues. The germline CDR1 and CDR2 sequences are SGHRS and YFSETQ. The DNA of the CDR3 is TGCGCCAGCAGCTTGGTGGCAGGGGCGAACTACAATGAGCGGTTCTTC. It specifies CASSLVAGANYNERFF. Combining the CDR3 with reference TRBV5-1 and TRBJ2-1 gives the whole variable domain KAGVTQTPRYLIKTRGQQVTLSCSPISGHRSVSWYQQTPGQGLQFLFEYFSETQRNKGNFPGRFSGRQFSNSRSEMNVSTLELGDSALYLCASSLVAGANYNERFFGPGTRLTVL.

This clonotype appeared many times. The chain recombines TRBV11-3 with TRBJ2-1; TRBD2 matches 9 bases. After removal of 5 bases from V and 4 bases from J, the junction contained 15 bases not matched to a gene. Germline assignment: CDR1 SGHNT and CDR2 YENEEA. The CDR3 is made up of 18 amino acids. The CDR3 is CASSRTNWETSGYNEQFF. The DNA for the CDR3 is TGTGCCAGCAGCCGGACAAATTGGGAGACTAGCGGATACAATGAGCAGTTCTTC. Supplemented by reference TRBV11-3 and TRBJ2-1, the full variable domain reads EAGVVQSPRYKIIEKKQPVAFWCNPISGHNTLYWYLQNLGQGPELLIRYENEEAVDDSQLPKDRFSAERLKGVDSTLKIQPAELGDSAVYLCASSRTNWETSGYNEQFFGPGTRLTVL.

This clonotype was picked up many times. The chain has TRBV30 and TRBJ2-6, with 7 bases that match TRBD1. Germline assignment: CDR1 GTSNPN and CDR2 SVGIG (reference sequence). This CDR3 comprises 16 residues. Trimming took 4 bases from V and 0 from J; bases not matched to a gene: 6. The CDR3 protein is CAWTGTVNSGANVLTF. CDR3 nucleotide sequence: TGTGCCTGGACCGGGACAGTCAACTCTGGGGCCAACGTCCTGACTTTC.

V and J are TRBV3-1 and TRBJ2-1; D gene uncertain. The germline V gene encodes CDR1 LGHDT and CDR2 YNNKEL (reference sequence). Trimming took 0 bases from V and 3 from J, leaving 18 bases between them. The CDR3 covers 18 residues. For the CDR3, the DNA is TGTGCCAGCAGCCAAGATCTGTTAGGAGTCGGAGTCTACAATGAGCAGTTCTTC. It codes for CASSQDLLGVGVYNEQFF.

This clonotype was counted only a few times. The gene calls are TRBV5-1 and TRBJ2-3; D possibly uses TRBD1 or TRBD2 (6 bases each). Germline values: CDR1 SGHRS, CDR2 YFSETQ. This CDR3 comprises 15 residues. V was pared by 2 bases and J by 3 bases, with 13 bases between. CDR3 bases: TGCGCCAGCAGCTTAGGGGGGAGGACGACAGATACGCAGTATTTT. This codes for CASSLGGRTTDTQYF.

This clonotype was seen a few times. One junction end does not reproduce the germline sequence, and a read error may be involved. The V call is TRBV6-2 or TRBV6-3, the J call TRBJ2-1, with D perhaps TRBD2 (6 bases). Germline V gene sequence: CDR1 MNHEY, CDR2 SVGEGT. CDR3 size: 16 residues. This CDR3 is CASSYSGGSSYNERFF. In DNA, the CDR3 is TGTGCCAGCAGTTACTCGGGAGGAAGCTCCTACAATGAGCGGTTCTTC.

Ten or more counts support this clonotype. The chain couples TRBV12-3 or TRBV12-4 to TRBJ2-2; D remains ambiguous. CDR3 size: 15 residues. Trimming pared 2 bases from V and 0 bases from J, leaving 7 bases between. The CDR3 nucleotides read TGTGCCAGCAGTTTATCCTCCGCGAACACCGGGGAGCTGTTTTTT. Translation gives CASSLSSANTGELFF.

This clonotype has ten or more counts. The CDR3, as DNA: TGCAGTGCTAGAGTGAGCGGGAGGAAGGCCGGGGAGCTGTTTTTT. Translation gives CSARVSGRKAGELFF. The chain couples TRBV20-1 to TRBJ2-2, with TRBD2 matching 9 bases. CDR1 and CDR2 from the germline V gene are DFQATT and SNEGSKA (reference sequence). The CDR3 loop spans 15 amino acids. Trimming removed 1 base from V and 6 bases from J; junction bases left unmatched: 6.

This clonotype was observed a few times. The rearrangement joins TRBV18 to TRBJ1-2, with 9 bases identical to TRBD1. The CDR3 is 16 amino acids. Germline V CDR1 and CDR2: KGHSH, LQKENI. Trimming cost V 5 bases and J 8 bases; bases outside gene matches: 15. The CDR3 protein is CASSEGQGDLGLGYTF. CDR3 DNA sequence: TGTGCCAGCTCAGAGGGACAGGGTGACCTTGGCCTCGGCTACACCTTC.

The rearrangement uses TRBV5-6 and TRBJ2-2; 7 bases line up with TRBD1. The CDR3 is 15 residues long. CDR1 and CDR2 (germline): SGHDT, YYEEEE. V lost 10 bases, J lost 6 bases, and 15 bases stayed unmatched. In DNA, the CDR3 is TGTGCCCGCCTGATTACCGGGACAGAGCCCGGGGAGCTGTTTTTT. It specifies CARLITGTEPGELFF.

This clonotype was recorded many times. The rearrangement uses TRBV18 and TRBJ1-1; D not certain. Trimming left V 2 bases short and J 7 bases short, with 11 bases between. Germline CDR1 is KGHSH and CDR2 is LQKENI. The CDR3 loop spans 13 amino acids. CDR3 in amino acids: CASSPRGEGEAFF. The CDR3 DNA reads TGTGCCAGCTCACCAAGAGGTGAGGGTGAAGCTTTCTTT.

This clonotype turned up a few times. V gene TRBV20-1 combines with J gene TRBJ2-1; 9 bases agree with TRBD2. From germline, CDR1 is DFQATT and CDR2 SNEGSKA (reference sequence). The CDR3 totals 15 residues. V lost 6 bases, J lost 6 bases, and 12 bases stayed unmatched. CDR3 DNA: TGCAGTGCCCCCTATGGCGGGAGGGCCACCAATGAGCAGTTCTTC. It codes for CSAPYGGRATNEQFF.

At least ten counts were recorded for this clonotype. The J gene is TRBJ1-1, the V gene TRBV28; a possible D gene is TRBD1 (6 bases). V gave up 6 bases and J gave up 1 base, with 18 bases separating them. The CDR3 is made up of 16 amino acids. Per the germline V gene, CDR1 is MDHEN and CDR2 is SYDVKM. CDR3 in amino acids: CASSEKLRGKNTEAFF. The CDR3, as DNA: TGTGCCAGCAGCGAAAAACTCAGGGGCAAGAACACTGAAGCTTTCTTT.

This clonotype was observed a few times. This rearrangement joins TRBV10-2 to TRBJ1-5; TRBD1 aligns across 8 bases. Looked up from germline, CDR1 is WSHSY and CDR2 is SAAADI. The CDR3 is made up of 15 amino acids. After removal of 6 bases from V and 6 bases from J, the junction contained 10 bases not matched to a gene. The DNA for the CDR3 is TGCGCCAGCAGGGAACCCGGGACAGGTGTTCAGCCCCAGCATTTT. This gives the protein CASREPGTGVQPQHF.

This clonotype was observed many times. The J gene is TRBJ2-2, the V gene TRBV13; D may match TRBD1 or TRBD2 (5 bases each). The CDR3 has 16 amino acids. V was shortened by 1 base and J by 2 bases, with 11 bases between the two germline ends. Germline V gene sequence: CDR1 PRHDT, CDR2 FYEKMQ (reference sequence). In DNA, the CDR3 is TGTGCCAGCAGCTTAGATGGAGGACAAAACACCGGGGAGCTGTTTTTT. It is translated as CASSLDGGQNTGELFF.

This clonotype occurred many times. This sequence joins TRBV29-1 and TRBJ2-1, with 7 bases matching TRBD2. Losses at the gene ends were 6 bases for V and 0 bases for J; bases not matched to a gene: 14. The CDR3 contains 17 residues. CDR1 and CDR2 from the germline V gene are SQVTM and ANQGSEA. The CDR3, as DNA: TGCAGCGTCGGGTGGGGACTACCCTCTCCCTCCTACAATGAGCAGTTCTTC. Protein product: CSVGWGLPSPSYNEQFF.

As to this clonotype: This could be a read error, since a much larger clone is one nucleotide away. The chain recombines TRBV11-2 with TRBJ2-7; 9 bases are a match to TRBD1. The CDR3 length is 19 residues. In germline, CDR1 is SGHAT, CDR2 FQNNGV. The CDR3: CASSPWTGDRRGSSYELYF. The CDR3 bases are TGTGCCAGCAGCCCCTGGACAGGGGATCGAAGGGGGAGCTCCTACGAGCTGTACTTC.